This T cell receptor beta chain was obtained from a study of Tregs in tolerant kidney transplant recipients (dated by TCRdb to about 2019). Some background on the complete study: Related donors were used in the transplants with nonmyeloablative bone marrow transplantation, and mixed chimerism was transient in the human trials. The study used TCRbeta sequencing to identify donor-specific regulatory T cells before combined kidney and bone marrow transplantation, then tracked those cells after transplant.

Beyond this particular receptor, the publication reports: The study was limited by small patient numbers, and the findings need validation in larger populations and under other immunosuppression protocols. In tolerant patients, the expansion of donor-specific Tregs was greater than global Treg expansion, suggesting that the expansion was antigen-driven rather than nonspecific. Although technical replication error seemed to be minimal, the question of biological reproducibility was not addressed directly. Expanding Tregs with activated donor B cells appeared to identify the most biologically relevant and donor-specific TCRbeta repertoire. Because the PCR primers were changed over time for some patients, nucleotide-level comparison could not be performed across the samples from those patients.

Counted from cysteine to phenylalanine, this CDR3 has 16 amino acids. This entry keeps only the CDR3 DNA: 48 bases, framed from base 1. Trimming accounts for 4 bases at V and 7 bases at J, while the number of junction bases matched to no gene is 13. CDR1 is given as SGHDT and CDR2 as YYEEEE, both from the germline V gene. The meaning of the sample's time point label: blood sample drawn before combined kidney and bone marrow transplant. Thawed PBMCs were FACS-sorted into unstimulated Tregs (CD4+CD25+CD127-), CD4+ non-Tregs (CD4+CD25-), CD4 cells and CD8 cells. A few combined kidney and bone marrow transplant recipients from the ITN036ST trial were included as patients, and samples were available only from these trial subjects. Healthy control blood was processed to PBMCs by Ficoll density gradient and cryopreserved, and patient PBMCs were collected before and after transplant. For TCRbeta CDR3 sequencing, genomic DNA was extracted from sorted cells using the QIAGEN DNeasy Blood and Tissue Kit. High-throughput TCRbeta CDR3 sequencing was carried out commercially through immunoSEQ, with PCR amplification with bias correction and internal controls included. The study's own analysis went as follows. A unique productive TCRbeta sequence was defined by the CDR3 nucleotide sequence when primers matched, and otherwise by the CDR3 amino acid sequence together with the Vbeta and Jbeta genes. Sorting error was corrected by removing sequences shared between sorted populations at a frequency ratio of 2:1 or less, and the remaining shared sequences were assigned to the higher population. A sequence was defined as donor-reactive if the sequence was expanded at least 5-fold in CFSE-low cells compared with unstimulated cells and had a frequency of at least 0.01% in CFSE-low cells. Repertoire divergence was quantified by Jensen-Shannon divergence using the top 100 TCRbeta sequences ranked by frequency. For any sample with multiple sequencing runs, sorting error was corrected in each run separately before the runs were pooled. The source is immuneACCESS, and TCRdb retained only in-frame sequences with V and J called. Part of the clones is not carried over; for the studies checked, unresolved V genes explain less than half of this, and the remainder is unexplained. V, J and clone size derive from that table, while D and trimming were established from the DNA sequence. The sample table shows about 100,000 clones, and around 91% are seen once. The leading ten clones occupy 0.34% of the sample.

About this clone itself: The antigen it recognizes is unknown. No base-level quality is on record; no much larger clone is a single base apart.

The sequence joins TRBV5-6 to TRBJ1-2, with 10 middle bases fitting TRBD1. The sequences come from CD4+ T cells from blood, collected before the transplant. The TCR originated in a human donor who received a combined kidney and bone marrow transplant. CDR3 protein: CASSPGRDRGLGGYTF. The DNA sequence reads TGTGCCAGCAGCCCAGGGAGGGACAGGGGCCTCGGTGGCTACACCTTC.